This TCR beta chain was profiled in a study of blood T cell repertoires in COVID-19. Whole-study context: Sites in the United States, Italy and Spain provided acute and convalescent COVID-19 samples. Sources were T cells, B-cell-depleted T cells, or PBMCs; the material itself was cDNA or gDNA.

Original analysis: Amplification from reference gene primers served as the basis for estimated nucleated cell counts. Assay: immunoSEQ multiplex PCR; the TCRdb copy retains only in-frame clones and omits some. V, J and clone size are taken as reported in that table, and D and trimming were inferred from the DNA itself. The sample has some 200,000 clones, around 85% seen once. Germline-derived CDR1 and CDR2 are SGHRS and YFSETQ. The V end lost 4 bases, the J end lost 1 base, and 11 bases lay between the germline ends. This CDR3 comprises 14 residues. The chain combines TRBV5-1 with TRBJ1-1, with D tentatively TRBD1 (6 bases). The sample consisted of peripheral blood. This sequence was found in a woman aged 80 or older with acute or convalescent COVID-19. CDR3 sequence reads: CASSLGATNTEAFF. The CDR3 DNA sequence: TGCGCCAGCAGCCTGGGGGCCACGAACACTGAAGCTTTCTTT. Variable domain in full (rest from reference TRBV5-1 and TRBJ1-1): KAGVTQTPRYLIKTRGQQVTLSCSPISGHRSVSWYQQTPGQGLQFLFEYFSETQRNKGNFPGRFSGRQFSNSRSEMNVSTLELGDSALYLCASSLGATNTEAFFGQGTRLTVV.